The entry that follows covers one TCR beta chain sequence. This specimen belongs to a study of tumor-infiltrating lymphocytes in primary liver carcinoma. Joint extraction of RNA and DNA used roughly 20-33 mg of bulk tissue that was unsorted. CDR1 and CDR2 from the germline V gene are LNHNV and YYDKDF (reference sequence). The V and J ends lost 6 bases and 4 bases respectively, with 13 bases between them. The CDR3 contains 14 residues. The investigators made TCR beta cDNA from around 540 ng total RNA, using a constant-region primer. It was through three nested multiplex PCR rounds of slightly modified ARM-PCR that TCR beta libraries arose. Two initial PCR rounds of around 10 cycles each paired TRBV1-TRBV30 forward primers with a C-beta reverse primer. TCRdb itself ran the multiplex PCR reads through MiXCR, one entry per CDR3 protein. The table includes around 80,000 distinct CDR3 sequences, 65% to 80% detected once.

Sequencing was performed on liver tumor tissue from sampling region 1. Subset of the sample: tumor region T1, superior pole. This clonotype was sampled from a man in his forties or fifties with primary liver carcinoma and hepatitis B virus infection. The chain has TRBV15 and TRBJ1-3; D possibly corresponds to TRBD1 (6 bases). The CDR3 region has the DNA TGTGCCACCAGATCCGGACAGAAGGGAAACACCATATATTTT. It translates to CATRSGQKGNTIYF.